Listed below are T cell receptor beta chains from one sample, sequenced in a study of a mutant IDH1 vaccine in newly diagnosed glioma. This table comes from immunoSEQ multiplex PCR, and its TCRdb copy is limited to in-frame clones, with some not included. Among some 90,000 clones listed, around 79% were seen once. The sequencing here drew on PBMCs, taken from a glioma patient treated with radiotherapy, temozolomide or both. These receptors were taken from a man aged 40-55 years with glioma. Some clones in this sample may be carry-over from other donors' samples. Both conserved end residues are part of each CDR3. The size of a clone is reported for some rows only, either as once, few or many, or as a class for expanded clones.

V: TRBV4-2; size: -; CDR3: CASSQDRGGDDQPQHF
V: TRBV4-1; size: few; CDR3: CASSDRDEAPQEQYF
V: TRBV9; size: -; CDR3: CASSVDPASYGYTF
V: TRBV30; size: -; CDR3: CAWIPREGWTDTQYF
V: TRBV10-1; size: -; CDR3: CASNRGGTDTQYF
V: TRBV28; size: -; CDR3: CASSFRGGEYTDTQYF
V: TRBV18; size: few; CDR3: CASSPQGRVTEAFF
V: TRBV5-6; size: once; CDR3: CASSISGDRTNNEQFF
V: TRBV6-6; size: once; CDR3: CASSNRDHSYEQYF
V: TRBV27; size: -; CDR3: CASSWEWGASYEQYF
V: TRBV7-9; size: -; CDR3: CASSLGENSPLHF
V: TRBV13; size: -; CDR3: CASSLSLGGAPQETQYF
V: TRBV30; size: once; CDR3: CAWSVLPGRAYEQYF
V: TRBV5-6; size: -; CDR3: CASSYRTGSLPQHF
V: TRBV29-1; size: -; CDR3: CSVSGSSYEQYF
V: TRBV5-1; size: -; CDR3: CASSRGDSHKAFF
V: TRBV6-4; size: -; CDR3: CASRDGAGNSPLHF
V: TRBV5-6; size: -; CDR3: CASSLRTGFGGELFF
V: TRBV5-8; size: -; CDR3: CASSFLDYEQYF
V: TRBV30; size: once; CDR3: CAWSGPGTPQISQYF
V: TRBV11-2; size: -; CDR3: CASSLILQAYEQYF
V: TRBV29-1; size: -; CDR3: CSAGGQFSYNEQFF
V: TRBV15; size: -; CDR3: CATSTGDRGTGGYTF
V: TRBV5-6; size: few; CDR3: CASRRSKGEGSYEQYF
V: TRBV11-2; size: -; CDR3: CASSQGMREETQYF
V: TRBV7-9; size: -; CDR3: CASSLETEASEQYF
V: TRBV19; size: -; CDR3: CASSITGMGADTQYF
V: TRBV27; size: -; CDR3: CASSFLAGAYTGELFF
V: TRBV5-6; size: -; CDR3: CASNTLRLGNTEAFF
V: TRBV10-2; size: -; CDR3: CASTATGGGNQPQHF
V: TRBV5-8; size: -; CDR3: CASSLSGGNQPQHF
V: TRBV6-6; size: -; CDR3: CASSIDSSSYEQYF
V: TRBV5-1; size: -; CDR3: CASSSGTGVYGYTF
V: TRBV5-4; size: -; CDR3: CASSLNAGGEETQYF
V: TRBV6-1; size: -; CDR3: CASSENSPQHF
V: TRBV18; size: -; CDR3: CASSPRLAGRTKETQYF
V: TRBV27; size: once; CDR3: CASSSGDRYEQYF
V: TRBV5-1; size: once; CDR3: CASSLGLTGKAFF
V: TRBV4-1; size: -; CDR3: CASSQAAGSYTF
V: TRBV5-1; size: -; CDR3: CASAQGGTSYNEQFF
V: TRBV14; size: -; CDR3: CASSQARLGTGTAEQYF
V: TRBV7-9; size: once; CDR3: CASSPPRQVRDTEAFF
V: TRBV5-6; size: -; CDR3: CASSKRQFTGELFF
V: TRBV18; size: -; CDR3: CASSPATGAGNTIYF
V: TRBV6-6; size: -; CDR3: CASSYTGQGNNQPQHF
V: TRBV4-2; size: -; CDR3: CASSQGDGGGSYEQYF
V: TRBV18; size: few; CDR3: CASSPQKDYEQYF
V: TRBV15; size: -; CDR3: CATRPRGSGNTIYF
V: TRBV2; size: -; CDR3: CASTLDRAYGYTF